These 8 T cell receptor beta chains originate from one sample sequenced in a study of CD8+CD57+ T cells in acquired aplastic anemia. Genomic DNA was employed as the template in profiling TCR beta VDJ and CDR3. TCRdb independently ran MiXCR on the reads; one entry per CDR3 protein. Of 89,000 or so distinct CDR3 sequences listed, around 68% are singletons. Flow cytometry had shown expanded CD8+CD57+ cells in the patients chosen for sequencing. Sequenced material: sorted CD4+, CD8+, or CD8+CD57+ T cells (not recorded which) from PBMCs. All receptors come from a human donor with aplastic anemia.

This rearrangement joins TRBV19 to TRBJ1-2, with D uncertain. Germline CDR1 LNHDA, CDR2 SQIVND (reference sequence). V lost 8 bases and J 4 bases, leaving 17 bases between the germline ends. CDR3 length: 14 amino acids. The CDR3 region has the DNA TGTGCCAGTGATAAAGGGATGGAAGGCTATGGCTACACCTTC. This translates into CASDKGMEGYGYTF.

The CDR3 coding sequence is TGTGCCAGCAGGGGACTAGCGGGTTGGAGAACCGGGGAGCTGTTTTTT. Its translation: CASRGLAGWRTGELFF. The chain joins TRBV7-1 to TRBJ2-2; 12 bases line up with TRBD2. TRBV7-1 belongs to the ORF category, with a function that is uncertain. Trimming cost V 6 bases and J 5 bases; bases outside gene matches: 7. This CDR3 is built from 16 residues.

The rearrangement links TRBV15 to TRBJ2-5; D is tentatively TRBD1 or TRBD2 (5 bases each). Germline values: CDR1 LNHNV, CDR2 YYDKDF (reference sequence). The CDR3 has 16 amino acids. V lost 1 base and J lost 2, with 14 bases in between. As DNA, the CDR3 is TGTGCCACCAGCAGAGGTCGAGGGGACGGACAAGAGACCCAGTACTTC. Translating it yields CATSRGRGDGQETQYF.

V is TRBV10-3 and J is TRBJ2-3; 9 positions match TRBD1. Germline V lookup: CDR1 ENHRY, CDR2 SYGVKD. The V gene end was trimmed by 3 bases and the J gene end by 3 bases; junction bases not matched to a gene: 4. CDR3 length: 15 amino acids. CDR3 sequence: CAISDYRGQTDTQYF. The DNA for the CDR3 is TGTGCCATCAGTGATTACAGGGGGCAAACAGATACGCAGTATTTT.

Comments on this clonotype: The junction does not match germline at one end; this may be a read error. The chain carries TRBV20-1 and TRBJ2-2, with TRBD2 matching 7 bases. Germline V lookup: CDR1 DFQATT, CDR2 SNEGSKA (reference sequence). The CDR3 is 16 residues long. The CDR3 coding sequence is TGCAGTGCTAGAGATAGTGGGAGGGCCGACACCGGAGAGCTGTTTTTT. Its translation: CSARDSGRADTGELFF.

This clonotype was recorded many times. This chain's CDR3 is CASSLGTSGGAYEQYF. CDR3 bases: TGTGCCAGCAGTTTAGGGACTAGCGGGGGGGCCTACGAGCAGTACTTC. The chain is built from TRBV12-3 or TRBV12-4 and TRBJ2-7; 15 bases map to TRBD2. Unmatched junction bases numbered 0, after V lost 1 base and J lost 2 bases. There are 16 residues in the CDR3.

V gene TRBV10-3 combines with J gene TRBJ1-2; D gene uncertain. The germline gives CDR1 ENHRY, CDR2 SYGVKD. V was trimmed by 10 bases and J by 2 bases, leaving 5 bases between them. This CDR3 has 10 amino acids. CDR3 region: CASNNYGYTF. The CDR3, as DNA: TGTGCCAGCAACAACTATGGCTACACCTTC.

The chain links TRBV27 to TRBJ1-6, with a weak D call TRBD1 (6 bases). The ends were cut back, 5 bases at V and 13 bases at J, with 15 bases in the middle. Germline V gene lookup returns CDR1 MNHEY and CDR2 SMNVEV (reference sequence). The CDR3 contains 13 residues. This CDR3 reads CASSVGGEFPLHF. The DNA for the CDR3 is TGTGCCAGCAGTGTTGGGGGCGAGTTCCCCCTCCACTTT.